The clone carrying this T cell receptor (beta chain) was observed a single time. The antigen is not known. V lost 3 bases, J lost 0 bases, and 12 bases lay in between. This CDR3 has 16 residues. CDR1 LNHDA and CDR2 SQIVND come from the germline V gene (reference sequence). This sample stems from a study of T cell responses to AZD1222 COVID-19 vaccine. Study results and limitations: Without day 14 samples, only post-peak T cell repertoires were studied. The donors showed a predominance of white British ancestry and of females, with possible underestimation of clonal diversity.

Method: immunoSEQ multiplex PCR; TCRdb's copy keeps in-frame clones and lacks some. The sample has roughly 170,000 clones; almost 90% are singletons. This specimen consisted of peripheral blood, obtained on day 0 of AZD1222 vaccination. The chain joins TRBV19 to TRBJ1-5; D ambiguous. This TCR was sampled from an adult in good health. CDR3 in DNA: TGTGCCAGTAGTATGTCTCCAGCTAATAGCAATCAGCCCCAGCATTTT. Translation gives CASSMSPANSNQPQHF.